This T cell receptor beta chain was sequenced for a study of blood T cell repertoires in COVID-19. Study summary: Spain, Italy and the United States supplied samples that represented acute and convalescent COVID-19. PBMCs, B-cell-depleted T cells, or T cells were the source of the cDNA or gDNA that made up the material.

In the original analysis: Cell counts per sample came from amplifying reference gene primers. The protocol was immunoSEQ multiplex PCR, while the TCRdb copy is restricted to in-frame clones and leaves out a portion. V, J and clone size were drawn from that table, and D and trimming were deduced from the DNA. Of under 90,000 clones in the sample, about 83% were seen once. After removal of 0 bases from V and 4 bases from J, the junction contained 6 bases not matched to a gene. This CDR3 has 15 amino acids. Germline loops: CDR1 GTSNPN, CDR2 SVGIG (reference sequence). The clonotype originates from a man aged 55 to 70 with acute or convalescent COVID-19. Sequenced material: peripheral blood. The gene calls are TRBV30 and TRBJ2-1, with TRBD2 matching 7 bases. CDR3 amino acids: CAWSVLRGGYNEQFF. CDR3 nucleotide sequence: TGTGCCTGGAGTGTACTGCGCGGGGGTTACAATGAGCAGTTCTTC.